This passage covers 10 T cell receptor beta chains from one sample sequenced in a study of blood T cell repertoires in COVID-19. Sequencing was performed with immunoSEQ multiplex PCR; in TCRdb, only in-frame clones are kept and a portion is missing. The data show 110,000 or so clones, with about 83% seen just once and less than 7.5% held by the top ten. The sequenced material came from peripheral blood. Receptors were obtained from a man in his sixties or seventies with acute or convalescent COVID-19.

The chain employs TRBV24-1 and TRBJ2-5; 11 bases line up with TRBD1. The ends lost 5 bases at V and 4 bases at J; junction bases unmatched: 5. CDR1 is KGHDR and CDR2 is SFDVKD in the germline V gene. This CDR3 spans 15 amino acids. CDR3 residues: CATSAPGQGGETQYF. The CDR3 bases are TGTGCCACCAGTGCCCCGGGACAGGGGGGAGAGACCCAGTACTTC.

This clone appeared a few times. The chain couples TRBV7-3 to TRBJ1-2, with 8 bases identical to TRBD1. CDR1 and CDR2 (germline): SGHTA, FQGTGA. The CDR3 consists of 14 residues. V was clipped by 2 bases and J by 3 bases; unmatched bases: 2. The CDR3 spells CASSLSGGHYGYTF. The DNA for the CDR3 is TGTGCCAGCAGCTTATCAGGGGGCCACTATGGCTACACCTTC.

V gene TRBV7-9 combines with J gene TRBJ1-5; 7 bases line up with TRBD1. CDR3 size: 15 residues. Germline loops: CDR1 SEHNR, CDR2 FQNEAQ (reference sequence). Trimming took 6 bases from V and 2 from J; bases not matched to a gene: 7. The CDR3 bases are TGTGCCAGCAGGAACAGGGGTATATGCAATCAGCCCCAGCATTTT. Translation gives CASRNRGICNQPQHF.

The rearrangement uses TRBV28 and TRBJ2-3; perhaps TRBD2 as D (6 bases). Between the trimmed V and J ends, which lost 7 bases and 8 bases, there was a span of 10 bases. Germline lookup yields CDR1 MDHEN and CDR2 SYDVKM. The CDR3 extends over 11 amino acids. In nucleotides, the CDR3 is TGTGCCAGCACCTTGGGGGGTACGCAGTATTTT. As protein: CASTLGGTQYF.

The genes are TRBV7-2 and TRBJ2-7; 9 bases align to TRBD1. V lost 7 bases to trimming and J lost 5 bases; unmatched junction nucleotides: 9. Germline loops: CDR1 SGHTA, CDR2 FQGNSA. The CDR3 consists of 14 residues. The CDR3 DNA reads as TGTGCCAGCAACCGGGACAGGGTAGTGAACGAGCAGTACTTC. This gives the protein CASNRDRVVNEQYF.

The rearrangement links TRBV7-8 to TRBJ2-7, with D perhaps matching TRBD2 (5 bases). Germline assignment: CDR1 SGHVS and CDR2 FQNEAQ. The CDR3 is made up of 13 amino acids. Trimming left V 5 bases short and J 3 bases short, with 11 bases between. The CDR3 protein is CASSPGIDYEQYF. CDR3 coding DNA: TGTGCCAGCAGCCCCGGGATCGACTACGAGCAGTACTTC.

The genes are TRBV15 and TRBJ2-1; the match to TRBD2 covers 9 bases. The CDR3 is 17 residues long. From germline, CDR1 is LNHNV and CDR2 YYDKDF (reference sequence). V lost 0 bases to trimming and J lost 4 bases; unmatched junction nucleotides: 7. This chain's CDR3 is CATSRDFIAGAYNEQFF. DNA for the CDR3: TGTGCCACCAGCAGAGACTTTATAGCGGGAGCGTACAATGAGCAGTTCTTC.

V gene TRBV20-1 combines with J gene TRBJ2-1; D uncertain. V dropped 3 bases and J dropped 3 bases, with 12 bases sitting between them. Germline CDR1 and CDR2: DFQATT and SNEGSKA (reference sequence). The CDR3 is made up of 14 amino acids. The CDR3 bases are TGCAGTGCTAGTCGCAGGAACGACTACAATGAGCAGTTCTTC. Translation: CSASRRNDYNEQFF.

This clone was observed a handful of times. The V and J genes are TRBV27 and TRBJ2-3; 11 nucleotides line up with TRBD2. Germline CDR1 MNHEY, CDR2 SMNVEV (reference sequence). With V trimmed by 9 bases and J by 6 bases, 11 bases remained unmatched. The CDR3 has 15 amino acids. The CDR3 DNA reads TGTGCCAGTGCCGGGACTAGCGGTCTTTCTGATACGCAGTATTTT. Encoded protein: CASAGTSGLSDTQYF.

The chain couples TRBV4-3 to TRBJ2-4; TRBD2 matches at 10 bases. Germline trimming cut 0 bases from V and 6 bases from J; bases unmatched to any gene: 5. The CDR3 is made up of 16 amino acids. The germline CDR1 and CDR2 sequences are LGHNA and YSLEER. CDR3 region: CASSQEIAGGRNIQYF. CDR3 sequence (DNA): TGCGCCAGCAGCCAAGAGATAGCGGGGGGAAGAAACATTCAGTACTTC.